This T cell receptor beta chain came from a study of T cells in Graves' hyperthyroidism and ophthalmopathy. On the study more broadly: Staff took peripheral blood when the initial diagnosis was made, before any treatment began.

The CDR3 regions of TCR beta were amplified from RNA transcripts. The primer set for the first-round RT-PCR of the TCR CDR3 was HTBI. MiXCR was run by TCRdb on the multiplex PCR reads, yielding one entry per CDR3 protein. This sample has 750,000 to 950,000 distinct CDR3 sequences, with roughly 40% found just once. The sample holds a few counts of this clonotype. Its target is unknown. Findings of the study overall: Separation of ophthalmopathy from stable hyperthyroidism was achieved by a 13 V-J model. Blood samples included most of the expanded thyroid clonotypes exceeding 0.001.

The CDR3 has 14 residues. Germline-derived CDR1 and CDR2 are MNHEY and SVGAGI. The V gene end was trimmed by 4 bases and the J gene end by 7 bases; junction bases not matched to a gene: 5. Sequenced sample: blood. The receptor's source is a man aged 18 to 35 with Graves' hyperthyroidism. The gene calls are TRBV6-5 and TRBJ1-2, with 11 bases matching TRBD1. The CDR3 is CASSFGQGARGYTF. The CDR3 DNA is TGTGCCAGCAGTTTCGGACAGGGGGCACGTGGCTACACCTTC.